The 24 T cell receptor beta chains reported below all come from one sample, sequenced in a study of blood T cell repertoires in COVID-19. TCRdb's table, derived via immunoSEQ multiplex PCR, lists solely in-frame clones and lacks some. The table shows fewer than 300,000 clones, with 75% to 90% occurring only once. The sequenced material came from peripheral blood. Every receptor here comes from a woman between 50 and 59 years old with COVID-19, enrolled during active disease.

The CDR3 loop reads CASSYSDREAEAFF. The CDR3 nucleotides are TGTGCCAGCAGTTACTCCGACAGGGAGGCTGAAGCTTTCTTT. The chain uses TRBV6-2 or TRBV6-3 and TRBJ1-1; TRBD1 matches 7 bases. The germline gives CDR1 MNHEY, CDR2 SVGEGT. J lost 6 bases, V lost 0 bases, and 4 bases had no gene match. CDR3 length: 14 residues.

The V gene is TRBV5-1, the J gene TRBJ1-1; the match to TRBD1 covers 7 bases. V was clipped by 1 base and J by 4 bases; unmatched bases: 7. This CDR3 contains 15 residues. CDR1 is SGHRS and CDR2 is YFSETQ in the germline V gene. The CDR3, as DNA: TGCGCCAGCAGCTTGAATGCAGGGGGAGGCACTGAAGCTTTCTTT. Translating gives CASSLNAGGGTEAFF.

This chain connects TRBV4-1 to TRBJ2-7; D uncertain. V lost 0 bases and J lost 1, with 10 bases in between. The CDR3 has 15 amino acids. The V gene's germline CDR1 is MGHRA and CDR2 YSYEKL. The DNA for the CDR3 is TGCGCCAGCAGCCAAGATCGAACGAGTTCCTACGAGCAGTACTTC. As protein: CASSQDRTSSYEQYF.

V and J are TRBV3-1 (or the pseudogene TRBV3-2) and TRBJ2-5; possible D gene TRBD1, 6 bases. The CDR3 is made up of 14 amino acids. Germline V lookup: CDR1 LGHDT, CDR2 YNNKEL (reference sequence). V shed 3 bases and J shed 3 bases, with 11 bases lying between them. The CDR3 reads CASSHAAGEETQYF. CDR3 sequence (DNA): TGTGCCAGCAGCCACGCTGCAGGGGAAGAGACCCAGTACTTC.

V usage is TRBV19 and J usage is TRBJ2-6; D is perhaps TRBD1 (5 bases). V lost 6 bases and J 0 bases, leaving 9 bases between the germline ends. Germline V CDR1 and CDR2: LNHDA, SQIVND (reference sequence). The CDR3 consists of 15 residues. CDR3 in amino acids: CASRDTFSGANVLTF. The CDR3, as DNA: TGTGCCAGTAGGGACACCTTCTCTGGGGCCAACGTCCTGACTTTC.

V and J are TRBV5-6 and TRBJ1-3; no clear D. V gave up 8 bases and J gave up 0 bases, with 15 bases separating them. This CDR3 is built from 15 residues. The V gene's germline CDR1 is SGHDT and CDR2 YYEEEE. The DNA of the CDR3 is TGTGCCAGTAGGAGAAGACTAAGCTCTGGAAACACCATATATTTT. This sequence encodes CASRRRLSSGNTIYF.

V usage is TRBV28 and J usage is TRBJ2-1; D not resolved. The V and J ends lost 5 bases and 5 bases respectively, with 13 bases between them. Germline V gene sequence: CDR1 MDHEN, CDR2 SYDVKM. The CDR3 runs to 14 residues. The CDR3 protein is CASSPQSANNEQFF. The CDR3 coding sequence is TGTGCCAGCAGTCCGCAAAGCGCAAACAATGAGCAGTTCTTC.

The chain combines TRBV29-1 with TRBJ1-1; D is unresolved. The CDR3 is made up of 13 amino acids. V lost 4 bases and J 1 base, leaving 10 bases between the germline ends. Germline V gives CDR1 SQVTM, CDR2 ANQGSEA. DNA for the CDR3: TGCAGCGTTGTTAGTACGAAGAACACTGAAGCTTTCTTT. This codes for CSVVSTKNTEAFF.

This sequence joins TRBV6-5 and TRBJ2-7; TRBD2 aligns across 8 bases. This CDR3 has 13 amino acids. CDR1 is MNHEY and CDR2 is SVGAGI in the germline V gene. V trimming: 7 bases; J trimming: 4 bases; junction bases outside the gene matches: 6. The CDR3 coding sequence is TGTGCCAGCACTGCCGGGACTAGATACGAGCAGTACTTC. It encodes CASTAGTRYEQYF.

This clone came up once. V gene TRBV7-8 combines with J gene TRBJ2-7; D might be TRBD2 (5 bases). CDR1 and CDR2 (germline): SGHVS, FQNEAQ. This CDR3 comprises 14 residues. The V end was cut by 5 bases, the J end by 6 bases, with 17 bases between. CDR3 in DNA: TGTGCCAGCAGCCCGATACTAGGGCTACTCGAGCAGTACTTC. This translates into CASSPILGLLEQYF.

V and J are TRBV12-3 or TRBV12-4 and TRBJ1-1, with D maybe TRBD1 (6 bases). Trimming shortened V by 8 bases and J by 1 base, and 11 bases separated the two germline ends. The CDR3 runs 13 residues. This chain's CDR3 is CASADSANTEAFF. The CDR3 nucleotides are TGTGCCAGCGCGGACAGTGCGAACACTGAAGCTTTCTTT.

The CDR3: CASSLRGYGYTF. The CDR3 bases are TGTGCCAGCAGCTTGAGGGGTTATGGCTACACCTTC. The chain joins TRBV5-8 to TRBJ1-2, with a possible D match to TRBD1 (5 bases). Looked up from germline, CDR1 is SGHTS and CDR2 is YDEGEE. V gave up 1 base and J gave up 5 bases, with 6 bases separating them. The CDR3 has 12 residues.

The chain has TRBV7-8 and TRBJ1-1; no clear D gene. V lost 1 base, J lost 3 bases, and 21 bases lay in between. This CDR3 is 18 amino acids long. Germline CDR1 is SGHVS and CDR2 is FQNEAQ. CDR3 nucleotide sequence: TGTGCCAGCAGCTTAGACTCTCCTTGGGGAGGAGTCTACACTGAAGCTTTCTTT. Amino acid sequence: CASSLDSPWGGVYTEAFF.

This chain joins TRBV10-2 and TRBJ2-3; 10 bases are a match to TRBD1. After removal of 2 bases from V and 4 bases from J, the junction contained 0 bases not matched to a gene. Germline lookup yields CDR1 WSHSY and CDR2 SAAADI. The CDR3 loop spans 14 amino acids. CDR3 coding DNA: TGCGCCAGCAGTGAGGACAGGGGGCCAGATACGCAGTATTTT. Its translation is CASSEDRGPDTQYF.

The genes are TRBV5-1 and TRBJ2-1; D might be TRBD2 (5 bases). The germline V gene has CDR1 SGHRS and CDR2 YFSETQ. The CDR3 totals 16 residues. Deletions cut 0 bases from V and 0 bases from J, with 10 bases between. This CDR3 is CASSLERVSSYNEQFF. CDR3 DNA: TGCGCCAGCAGCTTGGAGAGGGTAAGCTCCTACAATGAGCAGTTCTTC. Filled out from reference TRBV5-1 and TRBJ2-1, the complete variable domain reads KAGVTQTPRYLIKTRGQQVTLSCSPISGHRSVSWYQQTPGQGLQFLFEYFSETQRNKGNFPGRFSGRQFSNSRSEMNVSTLELGDSALYLCASSLERVSSYNEQFFGPGTRLTVL.

This clone was picked up one time. This rearrangement joins TRBV29-1 to TRBJ2-3, with 9 positions matching TRBD1. There are 13 residues in the CDR3. The junction had 5 bases not matched to a gene; V was cut back by 7 bases and J by 3 bases. Per germline, CDR1 SQVTM and CDR2 ANQGSEA. CDR3 amino acids: CSADRGGTDTQYF. CDR3 DNA sequence: TGCAGCGCGGACAGGGGTGGAACAGATACGCAGTATTTT.

The rearrangement joins TRBV6-5 to TRBJ2-3, with D tentatively TRBD2 (5 bases). The V end was cut by 10 bases, the J end by 3 bases, with 14 bases between. CDR1 and CDR2 from the germline V gene are MNHEY and SVGAGI. CDR3 size: 13 residues. Written as DNA, the CDR3 is TGTGCCATGGGGAGTAGGACTACAGATACGCAGTATTTT. It codes for CAMGSRTTDTQYF.

The CDR3 DNA reads as TGTGCCAGCAGTCCATGGGACAGGGGTGACGAAAAACTGTTTTTT. Protein product: CASSPWDRGDEKLFF. The chain employs TRBV27 and TRBJ1-4; the match to TRBD1 covers 10 bases. The CDR3 has 15 amino acids. Germline assignment: CDR1 MNHEY and CDR2 SMNVEV (reference sequence). The ends lost 5 bases at V and 8 bases at J; junction bases unmatched: 8.

The chain joins TRBV23-1 to TRBJ2-7; a possible D gene is TRBD1 (5 bases). TRBV23-1 is treated as an ORF (open reading frame) with a function not yet certain. V was pared by 8 bases and J by 2 bases, with 19 bases between. This CDR3 contains 15 residues. CDR3 in amino acids: CASRRAVGLAYEQYF. The CDR3 bases are TGCGCCAGCCGCAGGGCAGTTGGTCTGGCCTACGAGCAGTACTTC.

This clone came up a few times. The chain combines TRBV14 with TRBJ1-2; D is uncertain. Germline values: CDR1 SGHDN, CDR2 FVKESK. This CDR3 contains 12 residues. The V end was cut by 3 bases, the J end by 2 bases, with 4 bases between. Written as DNA, the CDR3 is TGTGCCAGCAGCCAGAGAAACTATGGCTACACCTTC. Encoded protein: CASSQRNYGYTF.

The V gene is TRBV28, the J gene TRBJ1-1, with a tentative D call TRBD1 (6 bases). The CDR3 has 15 residues. V was clipped by 5 bases and J by 1 base, with 14 bases between them. The germline gives CDR1 MDHEN, CDR2 SYDVKM. The CDR3 DNA follows: TGTGCCAGCAGTCCGAGGACAGAAAGGAACACTGAAGCTTTCTTT. Residues: CASSPRTERNTEAFF.

The CDR3 DNA follows: TGCAGCGTAAAAAGCTCTAGCGACCACTACAATGAGCAGTTCTTC. It codes for CSVKSSSDHYNEQFF. The chain recombines TRBV29-1 with TRBJ2-1; the D gene is possibly TRBD2 (6 bases). From germline, CDR1 is SQVTM and CDR2 ANQGSEA. Trimming took off 6 bases at V and 3 bases at J, with 18 bases between the two ends. The CDR3 covers 15 residues.

The chain couples TRBV5-5 to TRBJ2-4; a possible D gene is TRBD2 (5 bases). CDR3 length: 14 amino acids. CDR1 and CDR2 from the germline V gene are SGHKS and YYEKEE (reference sequence). Trimming left V 0 bases short and J 5 bases short, with 9 bases between. CDR3 DNA sequence: TGTGCCAGCAGCTTGGCTTCCGGGGAAAACATTCAGTACTTC. Its protein is CASSLASGENIQYF.

This clone has only a few counts. This chain connects TRBV5-4 to TRBJ1-2; TRBD1 matches 8 bases. The ends lost 4 bases at V and 6 bases at J; junction bases unmatched: 8. Germline CDR1 SGHNT, CDR2 YYREEE (reference sequence). This CDR3 spans 14 amino acids. The CDR3 sequence is CASSRRQGAHGYTF. The CDR3 bases are TGTGCCAGCAGCCGGCGGCAGGGGGCGCATGGCTACACCTTC.